This T cell receptor (beta chain) was obtained from a study of blood T cell repertoires in COVID-19. About the study: T cells, B-cell-depleted T cells, or PBMCs supplied cDNA or gDNA.

Authors' processing steps: The authors estimated nucleated cell counts from reference gene primer amplification. Profiled with immunoSEQ multiplex PCR; TCRdb holds only in-frame clones, not every one. Clone size and V and J calls were adopted from that table, with D and trimming inferred from the DNA. The repertoire has roughly 140,000 clones, around 87% of them found once; the top ten carry approximately 4%. The ends lost 10 bases at V and 0 bases at J; junction bases unmatched: 14. The CDR3 consists of 17 residues. In germline, CDR1 is ENHRY, CDR2 SYGVKD. The sequence was obtained from a woman in her 40s with acute or convalescent COVID-19. J is TRBJ2-2 and V is TRBV10-3; 7 bases match TRBD2. The specimen was peripheral blood. The CDR3 DNA is TGTGCCACCCGGAGGGATCTAGCGGCAACGAACACCGGGGAGCTGTTTTTT. Translating gives CATRRDLAATNTGELFF.